A single sample gave rise to the 17 T cell receptor beta chains below, sequenced in a study of T cell repertoires in cytomegalovirus infection. TCRdb called the reads again in MiXCR, with one record for every CDR3 protein. The table records more than 400,000 distinct CDR3 sequences, more than 20% of them present only once. Sequenced sample: PBMCs. The receptor source for this set is a human donor in good health (CMV status not recorded). Some clones in this sample may be carry-over from other donors' samples.

V and J are TRBV7-9 and TRBJ2-2; no definite D call. CDR1 and CDR2 from the germline V gene are SEHNR and FQNEAQ (reference sequence). This CDR3 region has 13 residues. V was pared by 5 bases and J by 4 bases, with 8 bases between. CDR3 sequence: CASSDPVTGELFF. As DNA, the CDR3 is TGTGCCAGCAGCGATCCAGTCACCGGGGAGCTGTTTTTT.

There are many counts of this clonotype. The rearrangement uses TRBV7-2 and TRBJ2-1; D uncertain. Trimming left V 7 bases short and J 1 base short, with 14 bases between. This CDR3 spans 15 amino acids. The germline CDR1 and CDR2 sequences are SGHTA and FQGNSA. For the CDR3, the DNA is TGTGCCAGCACAAAAGACTCCCTTTCCTACAATGAGCAGTTCTTC. This translates into CASTKDSLSYNEQFF. Supplemented by reference TRBV7-2 and TRBJ2-1, the full variable domain reads GAGVSQSPSNKVTEKGKDVELRCDPISGHTALYWYRQSLGQGLEFLIYFQGNSAPDKSGLPSDRFSAERTGGSVSTLTIQRTQQEDSAVYLCASTKDSLSYNEQFFGPGTRLTVL.

The sample holds one count of this clonotype. The chain uses TRBV20-1 and TRBJ2-3; D perhaps matches TRBD2 (6 bases). The CDR3 is 14 amino acids. Between the trimmed V and J ends, which lost 1 base and 6 bases, there was a span of 14 bases. CDR1 and CDR2 from the germline V gene are DFQATT and SNEGSKA (reference sequence). The DNA for the CDR3 is TGCAGTGCTAGAGTCCCGACTAGTATGGATACGCAGTATTTT. Translated, it gives CSARVPTSMDTQYF.

The J gene is TRBJ2-7, the V gene TRBV9; D gene uncertain. The V end lost 4 bases, the J end lost 2 bases, and 16 bases lay between the germline ends. Germline CDR1 and CDR2: SGDLS and YYNGEE. CDR3 length equals 15 residues. This chain's CDR3 is CASSPDGGGPYEQYF. In nucleotides, the CDR3 is TGTGCCAGCAGCCCAGACGGTGGCGGCCCCTACGAGCAGTACTTC.

This clonotype turned up a few times. CDR3 amino acids: CASSPRGGGINQPQHF. In DNA form, the CDR3 reads TGTGCCAGCAGTCCCCGAGGGGGGGGCATCAATCAGCCCCAGCATTTT. The chain carries TRBV6-6 and TRBJ1-5, with D perhaps matching TRBD1 (6 bases). The CDR3 is made up of 16 amino acids. Germline loops: CDR1 MNHNY, CDR2 SVGAGI (reference sequence). V was pared by 5 bases and J by 3 bases, with 17 bases between.

This clonotype was counted a few times. V gene TRBV12-5 combines with J gene TRBJ1-1; D perhaps matches TRBD1 (5 bases). The V gene's germline CDR1 is LGHNT and CDR2 FRNRAP. V lost 0 bases and J lost 4, with 6 bases in between. This CDR3 contains 13 residues. The CDR3 region has the DNA TGTGCTAGTGGTTTGGTCGGGGCCACTGAAGCTTTCTTT. This translates into CASGLVGATEAFF.

This clonotype was picked up many times. J is TRBJ1-1 and V is TRBV25-1; possibly TRBD1 for D (5 bases). V lost 2 bases and J lost 0, with 10 bases in between. CDR3 size: 15 residues. Germline values: CDR1 MGHDK, CDR2 SYGVNS. The chain's CDR3 is CASSEPGSMNTEAFF. In DNA form, the CDR3 reads TGTGCCAGCAGTGAACCAGGGAGCATGAACACTGAAGCTTTCTTT.

CDR3 sequence reads: CASSVGTGVYGYTF. As DNA, the CDR3 is TGTGCCAGCAGTGTTGGGACAGGAGTCTATGGCTACACCTTC. V gene TRBV2 combines with J gene TRBJ1-2, with 8 nucleotides matching TRBD1. Germline V gives CDR1 SNHLY, CDR2 FYNNEI. Unmatched junction bases numbered 5, after V lost 4 bases and J lost 4 bases. The CDR3 contains 14 residues. The complete variable domain, with remaining parts taken from reference TRBV2 and TRBJ1-2, reads EPEVTQTPSHQVTQMGQEVILRCVPISNHLYFYWYRQILGQKVEFLVSFYNNEISEKSEIFDDQFSVERPDGSNFTLKIRSTKLEDSAMYFCASSVGTGVYGYTFGSGTRLTVV.

This clonotype was seen many times. The rearrangement uses TRBV7-2 and TRBJ2-2; 8 nucleotides line up with TRBD1. The CDR3 length is 15 residues. The trim removed 1 base at V and 4 bases at J, leaving 2 bases unmatched. CDR1 SGHTA and CDR2 FQGNSA come from the germline V gene. The CDR3 loop reads CASSLGQGFTGELFF. The DNA for the CDR3 is TGTGCCAGCAGCTTAGGACAGGGGTTCACCGGGGAGCTGTTTTTT.

V and J are TRBV7-9 and TRBJ1-5; TRBD1 might be the D (5 bases). Germline V lookup: CDR1 SEHNR, CDR2 FQNEAQ (reference sequence). This CDR3 is 19 amino acids long. Between the trimmed V and J ends, which lost 5 bases and 1 base, there was a span of 24 bases. The CDR3 here is CASSGNSRDSPRSNQPQHF. The DNA for the CDR3 is TGTGCCAGCAGCGGCAATTCCCGGGACTCACCGAGAAGCAATCAGCCCCAGCATTTT. Full variable domain (remainder filled in from reference TRBV7-9 and TRBJ1-5): DTGVSQNPRHKITKRGQNVTFRCDPISEHNRLYWYRQTLGQGPEFLTYFQNEAQLEKSRLLSDRFSAERPKGSFSTLEIQRTEQGDSAMYLCASSGNSRDSPRSNQPQHFGDGTRLSIL.

This clonotype was observed at least ten times. This chain links TRBV7-8 with TRBJ1-2; D gene ambiguous. The germline gives CDR1 SGHVS, CDR2 FQNEAQ. There are 16 residues in the CDR3. V lost 1 base to trimming and J lost 2 bases, with 14 bases between them. The CDR3 spells CASSLVLAEFNYGYTF. CDR3 bases: TGTGCCAGCAGCTTAGTTCTGGCAGAGTTCAACTATGGCTACACCTTC.

This clonotype was observed many times. The chain combines TRBV7-9 with TRBJ2-7, with TRBD1 matching over 8 bases. Germline V gives CDR1 SEHNR, CDR2 FQNEAQ (reference sequence). The ends lost 5 bases at V and 1 base at J; junction bases unmatched: 10. CDR3 size: 16 residues. This CDR3 is CASSQEDRGVSYEQYF. The DNA for the CDR3 is TGTGCCAGCAGCCAAGAAGACAGGGGAGTGTCCTACGAGCAGTACTTC.

This clonotype was found a few times. V and J are TRBV27 and TRBJ2-7, with D perhaps TRBD2 (6 bases). The V end was cut by 4 bases, the J end by 0 bases, with 13 bases between. This CDR3 has 15 amino acids. CDR1 is MNHEY, CDR2 SMNVEV, per germline (reference sequence). CDR3 sequence reads: CASSWLARVSYEQYV. The CDR3 region has the DNA TGTGCCAGCAGTTGGCTAGCGCGGGTCTCCTACGAGCAGTACGTC.

This clonotype has more than one count but fewer than ten. The chain is built from TRBV19 and TRBJ1-2; D may be TRBD1 (6 bases). V shed 8 bases and J shed 1 base, with 11 bases lying between them. The CDR3 runs 13 residues. The germline gives CDR1 LNHDA, CDR2 SQIVND (reference sequence). The DNA of the CDR3 is TGTGCCAGTTTGAACAGGGTTAACTATGGCTACACCTTC. Protein sequence: CASLNRVNYGYTF.

The chain is built from TRBV10-3 and TRBJ1-1; D remains ambiguous. Germline CDR1 reads ENHRY; CDR2 reads SYGVKD. Trimming shortened V by 7 bases and J by 7 bases, and 16 bases separated the two germline ends. CDR3 length equals 13 residues. In DNA, the CDR3 is TGTGCCATCACCAAGACATGGTTGGATGAAGCTTTCTTT. This translates into CAITKTWLDEAFF.

This clonotype has a single count. A clone one base away is much larger, so this may be a read error. This sequence joins TRBV7-2 and TRBJ2-7, with 9 bases aligning to TRBD2. Per the germline V gene, CDR1 is SGHTA and CDR2 is FQGNSA. This CDR3 has 15 residues. CDR3 residues: CVSSLLLAGSYEQYF. DNA of the CDR3: TGTGTCAGCAGCTTGTTACTAGCGGGCTCCTACGAGCAGTACTTC.

The chain is built from TRBV7-9 and TRBJ2-1; a possible D gene is TRBD2 (5 bases). The V gene's germline CDR1 is SEHNR and CDR2 FQNEAQ (reference sequence). The CDR3 is made up of 16 amino acids. V was cut by 3 bases and J by 3 bases, with 15 bases left in between. In DNA, the CDR3 is TGTGCCAGCAGCTTGGGGAGCGAGACGTACTACAATGAGCAGTTCTTC. This translates into CASSLGSETYYNEQFF.